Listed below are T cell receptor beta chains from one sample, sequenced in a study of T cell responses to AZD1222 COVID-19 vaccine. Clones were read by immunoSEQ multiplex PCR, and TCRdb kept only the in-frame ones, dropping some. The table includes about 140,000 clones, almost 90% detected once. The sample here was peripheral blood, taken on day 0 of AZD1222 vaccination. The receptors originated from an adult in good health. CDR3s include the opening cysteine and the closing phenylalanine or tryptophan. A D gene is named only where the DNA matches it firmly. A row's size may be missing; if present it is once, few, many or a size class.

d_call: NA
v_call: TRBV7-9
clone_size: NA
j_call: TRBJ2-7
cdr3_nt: TGTGCCAGCAGCTTCGGGGGAAGGGGCTACGAGCAGTACTTC
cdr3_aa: CASSFGGRGYEQYF

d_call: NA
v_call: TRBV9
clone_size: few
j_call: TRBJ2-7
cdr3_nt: TGTGCCAGCAGCGCGGGACCCGCCGCCCTCGAGCAGTACTTC
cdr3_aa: CASSAGPAALEQYF

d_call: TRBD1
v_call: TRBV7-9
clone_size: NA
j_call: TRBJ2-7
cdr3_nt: TGTGCCAGCAGCTTGACAGGGACGCCCTACGAGCAGTACTTC
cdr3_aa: CASSLTGTPYEQYF

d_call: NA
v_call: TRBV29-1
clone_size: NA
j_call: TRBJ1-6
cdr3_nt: TGCAGCGTTGGTTCCCAGCGTAATTCACCCCTCCACTTT
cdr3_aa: CSVGSQRNSPLHF

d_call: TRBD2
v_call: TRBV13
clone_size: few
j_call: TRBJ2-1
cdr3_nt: TGTGCCAGCAGCTCAAGGAAGGCGGGAGGGTGGAATGAGCAGTTCTTC
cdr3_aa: CASSSRKAGGWNEQFF

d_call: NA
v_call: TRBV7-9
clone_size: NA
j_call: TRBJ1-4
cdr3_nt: TGTGCCAGCAGCTTAGGGGGCCACGAAAAACTGTTTTTT
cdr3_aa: CASSLGGHEKLFF

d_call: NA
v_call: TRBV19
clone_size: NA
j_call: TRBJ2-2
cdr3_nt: TGTGCCAGTAGTATACAAGGGGGTCCCGGGGAGCTGTTTTTT
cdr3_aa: CASSIQGGPGELFF

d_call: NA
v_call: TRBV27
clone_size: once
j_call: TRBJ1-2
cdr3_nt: TGTGCCAGCAGGGACTGGACAGCATCTAACTATGGCTACACCTTC
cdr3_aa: CASRDWTASNYGYTF

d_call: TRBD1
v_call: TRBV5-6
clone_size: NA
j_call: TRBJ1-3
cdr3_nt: TGTGCCAGCAGCTACTTGACAGGGGACGGTGGAAACACCATATATTTT
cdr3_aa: CASSYLTGDGGNTIYF

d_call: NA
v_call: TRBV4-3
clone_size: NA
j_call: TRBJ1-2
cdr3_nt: TGCGCCAGCAGCCAAGGGGTAGCCAGGTACTATGGCTACACCTTC
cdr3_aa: CASSQGVARYYGYTF

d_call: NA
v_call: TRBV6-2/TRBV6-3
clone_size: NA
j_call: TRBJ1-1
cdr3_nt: TGTGCCAGCAGTTACATTGGCGTCAGGGGAGGCACTGAAGCTTTCTTT
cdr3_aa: CASSYIGVRGGTEAFF

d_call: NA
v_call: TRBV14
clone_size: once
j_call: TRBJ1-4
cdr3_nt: TGTGCCAGCAGCCTACAGGGAGACGCGGGTGAAAAACTGTTTTTT
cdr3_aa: CASSLQGDAGEKLFF

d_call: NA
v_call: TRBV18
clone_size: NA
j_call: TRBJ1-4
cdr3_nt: TGTGCCAGCTCACCACCGGGGACCGCAACTAATGAAAAACTGTTTTTT
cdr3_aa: CASSPPGTATNEKLFF

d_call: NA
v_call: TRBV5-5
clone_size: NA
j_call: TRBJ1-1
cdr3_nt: TGTGCCAGCAGCTTGGAGGGGAGCACTGAAGCTTTCTTT
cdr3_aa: CASSLEGSTEAFF

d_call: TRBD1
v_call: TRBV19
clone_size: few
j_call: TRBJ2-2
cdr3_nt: TGTGCCAGTAGCCCTAACCAGGGGGCGCTAATGGTCGGGGAGCTGTTTTTT
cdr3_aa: CASSPNQGALMVGELFF

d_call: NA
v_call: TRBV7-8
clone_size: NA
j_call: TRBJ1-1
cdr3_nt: TGTGCCAGCAGCTTAGTGGGGGGAATCGGAGCTTTCTTT
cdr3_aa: CASSLVGGIGAFF

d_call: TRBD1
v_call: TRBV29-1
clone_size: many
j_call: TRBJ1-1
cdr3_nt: TGCAGCGTTGGGACAGGGTTTTGGGCTAGTGAAGCTTTCTTT
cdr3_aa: CSVGTGFWASEAFF

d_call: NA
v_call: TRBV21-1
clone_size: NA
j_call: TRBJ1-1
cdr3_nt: TGTGCCAGCAGCTCCCCACAGGCGAACACTGAAGCTTTCTTT
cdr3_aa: CASSSPQANTEAFF

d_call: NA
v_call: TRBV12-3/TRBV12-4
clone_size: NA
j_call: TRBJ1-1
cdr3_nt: TGTGCCAGCACCTTCGAGGGGGACACTGAAGCTTTCTTT
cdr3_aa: CASTFEGDTEAFF

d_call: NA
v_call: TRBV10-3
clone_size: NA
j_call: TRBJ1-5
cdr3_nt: TGTGCCATCAGACAGGCCGGTCAGCCCCAGCATTTT
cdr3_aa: CAIRQAGQPQHF

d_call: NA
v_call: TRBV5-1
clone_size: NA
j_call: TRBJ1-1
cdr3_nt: TGCGCCAGCAGCTTGACGGGCGGGGGCACTGAAGCTTTCTTT
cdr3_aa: CASSLTGGGTEAFF

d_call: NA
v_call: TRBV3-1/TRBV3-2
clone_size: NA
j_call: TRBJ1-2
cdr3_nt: TGTGCCAGCAGCCTACTGCGCTATGGCTACACCTTC
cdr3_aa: CASSLLRYGYTF

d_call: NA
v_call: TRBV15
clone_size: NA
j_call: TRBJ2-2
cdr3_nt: TGTGCCACCAGCAGCAAACTGGGGGACACCGGGGAGCTGTTTTTT
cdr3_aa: CATSSKLGDTGELFF

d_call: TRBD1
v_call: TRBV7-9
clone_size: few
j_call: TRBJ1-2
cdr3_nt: TGTGCCAGCAGCTCCCGACAGGGAAACTATGGCTACACCTTC
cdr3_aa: CASSSRQGNYGYTF

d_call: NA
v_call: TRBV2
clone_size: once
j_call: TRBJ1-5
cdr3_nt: TGTGCCAGCAGGGAGGTCAATCAGCCCCAGCATTTT
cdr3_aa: CASREVNQPQHF

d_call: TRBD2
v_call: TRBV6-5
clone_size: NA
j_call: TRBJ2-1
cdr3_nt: TGTGCCAGCAGAACAGCGGGGGGCCCCTACAATGAGCAGTTCTTC
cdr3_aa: CASRTAGGPYNEQFF

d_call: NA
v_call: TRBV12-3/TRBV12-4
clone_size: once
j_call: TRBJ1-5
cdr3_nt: TGTGCCAGCAGTCCGCCGGGAAATCAGCCCCAGCATTTT
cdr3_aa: CASSPPGNQPQHF

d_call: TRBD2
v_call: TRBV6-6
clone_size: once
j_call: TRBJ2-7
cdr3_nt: TGTGCCAGCAGCCCGGGACTAGCGGGACACTCCTACGAGCAGTACTTC
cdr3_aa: CASSPGLAGHSYEQYF

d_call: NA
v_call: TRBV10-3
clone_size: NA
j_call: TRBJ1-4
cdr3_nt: TGTGCCATCAGTGACTCACAGGGACCAGGAGAAAAACTGTTTTTT
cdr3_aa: CAISDSQGPGEKLFF

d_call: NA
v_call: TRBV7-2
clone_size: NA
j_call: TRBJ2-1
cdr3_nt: TGTGCCAGCAGCCCTGGATACAATGAGCAGTTCTTC
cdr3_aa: CASSPGYNEQFF

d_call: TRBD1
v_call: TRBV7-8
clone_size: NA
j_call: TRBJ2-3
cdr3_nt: TGTGCCAGCAGCTACCCGCGGACAGGGGGCGGGGATACGCAGTATTTT
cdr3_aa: CASSYPRTGGGDTQYF

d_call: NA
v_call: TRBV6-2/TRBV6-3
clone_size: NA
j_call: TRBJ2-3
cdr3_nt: TGTGCCAGCAGTTACGCTTCGTTGCCTACGCAGTATTTT
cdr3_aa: CASSYASLPTQYF

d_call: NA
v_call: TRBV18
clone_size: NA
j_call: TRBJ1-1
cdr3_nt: TGTGCCAGCTCACCACGGACAGCTATGAACACTGAAGCTTTCTTT
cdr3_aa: CASSPRTAMNTEAFF

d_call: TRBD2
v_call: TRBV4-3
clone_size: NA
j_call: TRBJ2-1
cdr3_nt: TGCGCCAGCAGCCAAGGGAGGACTAGCCCGAGCCAGTTCTTC
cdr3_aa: CASSQGRTSPSQFF

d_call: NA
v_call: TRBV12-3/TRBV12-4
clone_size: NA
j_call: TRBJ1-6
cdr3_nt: TGTGCCAGCAGGCTGACAGCTTCGCCCCTCCACTTT
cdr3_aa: CASRLTASPLHF

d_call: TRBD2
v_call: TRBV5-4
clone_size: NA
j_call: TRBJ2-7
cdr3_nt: TGTGCCAGCAGCTTCTCTAGCGGGACGGCCTACGAGCAGTACTTC
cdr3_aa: CASSFSSGTAYEQYF

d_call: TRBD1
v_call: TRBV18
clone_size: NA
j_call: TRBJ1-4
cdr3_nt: TGTGCCAGCTCACCGACAGGGGCTGCTAATGAAAAACTGTTTTTT
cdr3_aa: CASSPTGAANEKLFF

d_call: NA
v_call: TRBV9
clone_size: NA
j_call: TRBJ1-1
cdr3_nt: TGTGCCAGCAGCGTAGTCAGTCAGGGGACTGAAGCTTTCTTT
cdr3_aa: CASSVVSQGTEAFF

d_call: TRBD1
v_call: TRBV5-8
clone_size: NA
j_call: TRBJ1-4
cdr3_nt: TGTGCCAGCGGGACAGGGGGAGGAGAAAAACTGTTTTTT
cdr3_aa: CASGTGGGEKLFF

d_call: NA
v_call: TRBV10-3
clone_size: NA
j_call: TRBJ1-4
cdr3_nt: TGTGCCAGCGCCAACAGTGGTGAAAAACTGTTTTTT
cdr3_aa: CASANSGEKLFF

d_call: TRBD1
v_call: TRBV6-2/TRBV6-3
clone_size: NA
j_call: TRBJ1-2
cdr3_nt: TGTGCCAGCAGCGAGGACAGGGCTGGCTACACCTTC
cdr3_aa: CASSEDRAGYTF

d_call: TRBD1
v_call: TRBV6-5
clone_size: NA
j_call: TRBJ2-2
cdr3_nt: TGTGCCAGCAGTTACGGTCGTACAGGGGGCCCTGGGGAGCTGTTTTTT
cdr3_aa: CASSYGRTGGPGELFF

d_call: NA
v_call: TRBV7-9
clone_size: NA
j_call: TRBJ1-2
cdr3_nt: TGTGCCAGCAGCCCATCTGGGAACTATGGCTACACCTTC
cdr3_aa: CASSPSGNYGYTF

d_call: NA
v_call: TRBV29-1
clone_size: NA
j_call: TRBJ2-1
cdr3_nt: TGCAGCGTGAGCGGCACCAGTTCGGATGAGCAGTTCTTC
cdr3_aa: CSVSGTSSDEQFF